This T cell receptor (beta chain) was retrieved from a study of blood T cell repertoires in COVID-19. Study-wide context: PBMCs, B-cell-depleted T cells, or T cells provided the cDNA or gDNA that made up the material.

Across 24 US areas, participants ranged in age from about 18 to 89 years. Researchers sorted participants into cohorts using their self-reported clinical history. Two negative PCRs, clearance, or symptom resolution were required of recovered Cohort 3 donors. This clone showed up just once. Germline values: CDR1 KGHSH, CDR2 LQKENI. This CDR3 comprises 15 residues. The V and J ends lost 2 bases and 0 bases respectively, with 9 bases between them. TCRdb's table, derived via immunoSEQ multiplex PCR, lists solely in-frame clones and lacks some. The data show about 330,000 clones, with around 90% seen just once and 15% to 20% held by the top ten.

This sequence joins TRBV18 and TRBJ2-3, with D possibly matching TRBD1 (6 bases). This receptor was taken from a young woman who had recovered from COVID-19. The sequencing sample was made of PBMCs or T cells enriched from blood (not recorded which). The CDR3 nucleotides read TGTGCCAGCTCACCATTGCAGGGGAGCACAGATACGCAGTATTTT. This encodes CASSPLQGSTDTQYF.